The sample holds many counts of the clone carrying this TCR beta chain. The antigen remains unidentified. Germline CDR1 and CDR2: SGHKS and YYEKEE (reference sequence). The CDR3 runs 13 residues. Trimming took 4 bases from V and 0 from J, leaving 8 bases between them. This specimen belongs to a study of T-cell reconstitution after alpha-beta-depleted transplantation in children. Findings of the study overall: The study traced high day-60 TCRbeta diversity in some patients to surviving recipient T cells and thymic progenitors. Several hundred graft clones that had expanded were reportedly the source of alpha-beta T cells about two months after transplant. T-cell numbers and diversity, one year after transplant, stemmed largely from T cells that were newly produced.

Unique molecular identifiers were used in preparing the TCRbeta library. MiXCR was run by TCRdb on the PCR reads, yielding one entry per CDR3 protein. The table shows approximately 520,000 distinct CDR3 sequences, with more than 9.5% occurring only once. The chain has TRBV5-5 and TRBJ2-7; D gene uncertain. The source was PBMCs, mostly from graft donor cells, collected 180 days after TCRalphabeta/CD19-depleted stem cell transplant. The origin of this receptor is a female patient between 2 and 15 years old who had a stem cell transplant for aplastic anemia, so the T cells may come from the graft donor. The CDR3 is CASSRTASYEQYF. CDR3 nucleotides: TGTGCCAGCAGCCGGACCGCCTCCTACGAGCAGTACTTC.